This is a list of T cell receptor beta chains from one sample in a study of neoadjuvant anti-PD-1 for oral cavity cancer. This table comes from immunoSEQ multiplex PCR, and its TCRdb copy is limited to in-frame clones, with some not included. The sample has about 7,200 clones; approximately 75% are singletons. The starting material was PBMCs, obtained before nivolumab (anti-PD-1) treatment. All receptors derive from a person between 35 and 79 years old with oral cavity squamous cell carcinoma. CDR3s include the opening cysteine and the closing phenylalanine or tryptophan. Each record gives: D gene, V gene, J gene, CDR3 length, CDR3 protein, CDR3 DNA. D genes are given only for firm matches.

d_call: .
v_call: TRBV7-8
j_call: TRBJ1-1
cdr3_length: 19
cdr3_aa: CASSLETHRRVRPNTEAFF
cdr3_nt: TGTGCCAGCAGCTTAGAAACCCACCGAAGGGTGAGACCAAACACTGAAGCTTTCTTT

d_call: .
v_call: TRBV2
j_call: TRBJ1-5
cdr3_length: 17
cdr3_aa: CASSESQYRYSNQPQHF
cdr3_nt: TGTGCCAGCAGTGAATCGCAGTACCGCTATAGCAATCAGCCCCAGCATTTT

d_call: .
v_call: TRBV4-3
j_call: TRBJ1-5
cdr3_length: 13
cdr3_aa: CASSQGPDRPQHF
cdr3_nt: TGCGCCAGCAGCCAAGGCCCCGACAGGCCCCAGCATTTT

d_call: .
v_call: TRBV6-5
j_call: TRBJ1-5
cdr3_length: 15
cdr3_aa: CASSYSRNSNQPQHF
cdr3_nt: TGTGCCAGCAGTTACTCAAGAAATAGCAATCAGCCCCAGCATTTT

d_call: .
v_call: TRBV5-1
j_call: TRBJ1-6
cdr3_length: 18
cdr3_aa: CASSLAGRGFSYNSPLHF
cdr3_nt: TGCGCCAGCAGCTTGGCCGGCAGGGGATTTTCCTATAATTCACCCCTCCACTTT

d_call: .
v_call: TRBV6-6
j_call: TRBJ1-5
cdr3_length: 14
cdr3_aa: CASSPQGGREPQHF
cdr3_nt: TGTGCCAGCAGCCCACAGGGTGGAAGGGAGCCCCAGCATTTT

d_call: .
v_call: TRBV9
j_call: TRBJ1-5
cdr3_length: 14
cdr3_aa: CASSVEAWERPQHF
cdr3_nt: TGTGCCAGCAGCGTAGAGGCCTGGGAACGGCCCCAGCATTTT

d_call: TRBD1
v_call: TRBV15
j_call: TRBJ1-3
cdr3_length: 15
cdr3_aa: CATSTDRAAGNTIYF
cdr3_nt: TGTGCCACCAGCACCGACAGGGCGGCAGGAAACACCATATATTTT

d_call: TRBD1
v_call: TRBV2
j_call: TRBJ2-6
cdr3_length: 17
cdr3_aa: CASRPGTGAAGANVLTF
cdr3_nt: TGTGCCAGCAGACCCGGGACAGGGGCGGCAGGGGCCAACGTCCTGACTTTC

d_call: .
v_call: TRBV13
j_call: TRBJ2-4
cdr3_length: 15
cdr3_aa: CASSRQLQGKNIQYF
cdr3_nt: TGTGCCAGCAGCCGCCAACTTCAGGGGAAAAACATTCAGTACTTC

d_call: .
v_call: TRBV5-4
j_call: TRBJ2-1
cdr3_length: 13
cdr3_aa: CASTHDRYNEQFF
cdr3_nt: TGTGCCAGCACCCATGATAGATACAATGAGCAGTTCTTC

d_call: .
v_call: TRBV19
j_call: TRBJ1-3
cdr3_length: 15
cdr3_aa: CATTPGPYSGNTIYF
cdr3_nt: TGTGCCACCACACCAGGCCCTTACTCTGGAAACACCATATATTTT

d_call: .
v_call: TRBV2
j_call: TRBJ2-7
cdr3_length: 12
cdr3_aa: CASSLVSYEQYF
cdr3_nt: TGTGCCAGCAGCCTAGTAAGCTACGAGCAGTACTTC

d_call: TRBD2
v_call: TRBV4-3
j_call: TRBJ2-1
cdr3_length: 16
cdr3_aa: CASSQDSSGGRNEQFF
cdr3_nt: TGCGCCAGCAGCCAAGATTCTAGCGGGGGGCGGAATGAGCAGTTCTTC

d_call: .
v_call: TRBV5-1
j_call: TRBJ1-5
cdr3_length: 13
cdr3_aa: CASSPDSNQPQHF
cdr3_nt: TGCGCCAGCAGCCCGGATAGCAATCAGCCCCAGCATTTT

d_call: .
v_call: TRBV30
j_call: TRBJ1-2
cdr3_length: 12
cdr3_aa: CAWSVTQDGYTF
cdr3_nt: TGTGCCTGGAGTGTAACCCAGGATGGCTACACCTTC

d_call: .
v_call: TRBV7-9
j_call: TRBJ1-2
cdr3_length: 14
cdr3_aa: CASSLYRDDYGYTF
cdr3_nt: TGTGCCAGCAGCTTATACAGGGATGACTATGGCTACACCTTC

d_call: .
v_call: TRBV10-3
j_call: TRBJ2-2
cdr3_length: 18
cdr3_aa: CAISGRGGPIVGSGELFF
cdr3_nt: TGTGCCATCAGTGGACGCGGGGGCCCCATCGTCGGTTCCGGGGAGCTGTTTTTT

d_call: TRBD2
v_call: TRBV7-2
j_call: TRBJ2-1
cdr3_length: 15
cdr3_aa: CASTYSGGRDNEQFF
cdr3_nt: TGTGCCAGCACCTATAGCGGGGGCCGTGACAATGAGCAGTTCTTC